This T cell receptor (beta chain) was sequenced during a study of CD8+ T cells in alopecia areata (dated by TCRdb to 2017 to 2018). Some background on the complete study: The treated patients took part in an open-label pilot trial in which moderate-to-severe alopecia areata was treated with oral tofacitinib at 5 to 10 mg twice daily. Tofacitinib was administered for 6 to 18 months, and 6 months of follow-up off drug were then conducted to assess delayed response and recurrence. The study used high-throughput TCRbeta sequencing to examine T cell clonal expansion in alopecia areata, in both the C3H/HeJ mouse model and human patients. Human TCRbeta sequencing covered scalp tissue and sorted CD4+ and CD8+ peripheral blood T cells from patchy and totalis/universalis alopecia areata patients and healthy controls. Tofacitinib-treated patients had biopsies at baseline and at 4 and 24 weeks of treatment, with a later scalp biopsy in several patients. Scalp clonality was compared across normal scalp (n=4), patchy alopecia areata scalp (n=8), and alopecia totalis/universalis scalp (n=8). RNA was extracted with the PAXgene miRNA kit for fixed scalp, the miRNeasy kit for PBMCs, and the RNeasy kit for mouse skin. Amplification of TCRbeta CDR3 regions was done by immunoSEQ multiplex PCR using 35 Vbeta forward primers and 13 Jbeta reverse primers.

Note on this clone: The specificity of this receptor is unknown. Per-base quality was not reported, and no clone a single base away is much larger than it.

The label giving this sample's time point can be read as: baseline before oral tofacitinib. Lesional scalp punch biopsies and peripheral blood were collected from alopecia areata patients. PBMCs were isolated by density centrifugation and stained for CD3, CD4 and CD8, and CD4+ and CD8+ T cells were sorted on a FACSAria. The CDR3 starts with the cysteine, ends with the phenylalanine, and has 13 residues. Only the CDR3 DNA stays, 39 bases, in frame from base 1. Trimming costs V 2 bases and J 3 bases, and their ends lie 4 bases apart. The germline V gene provides CDR1 MGHDK and CDR2 SYGVNS. General findings and caveats noted by the study authors: Lesional scalp, especially in alopecia totalis/universalis, showed higher clonality and more expanded CD8+ clones than normal scalp, suggesting antigenic drive. Shared TCR sequences between patients were less evident than in mice, which may be partly attributable to HLA diversity in the patient population. Unlike mouse skin, where gammadelta T cells dominate, normal human skin contains resident alphabeta T cells that get sequenced too, which complicates analysis of the scalp TCR repertoire.

Library creation used the immunoSEQ multiplex PCR assay. RNA was extracted from all samples and reverse transcribed into cDNA as template for TCR sequencing. SuperScript III was used to make first-strand cDNA, primed with a 2:1 mix of oligo-dT and random hexamers. A synthetic immune receptor repertoire was used to assess amplification bias, and residual bias was removed computationally. The study's processing was this. After raw reads were preprocessed to remove errors, the CDR3 was defined following IMGT conventions as running from the conserved cysteine to phenylalanine. Clonality was computed as 1 minus the Shannon entropy, with the entropy normalized by log2 of the number of productive unique TCRs. Whether each scalp clone was CD4 or CD8 was inferred by checking scalp TCRbeta sequences against the CD4 and CD8 repertoires from sorted blood. TCRdb re-hosts the immuneACCESS table, in-frame sequences only. Its copies lack some clones; in the studies checked, an unresolved V gene accounts for under half of them, and the cause for the rest is not known. D and trimming come from the DNA, and the V and J calls and clone size come from that table. In this sample the table shows 150,000 to 200,000 clones, 65% to 75% of which occur a single time. About an eighth of the sample is held by the ten biggest clonotypes.

The origin of this receptor is a human donor with alopecia areata. Sequences were derived from CD8+ T cells sorted from blood, sampled at week 0. The chain employs TRBV25-1 and TRBJ2-2, with no reliable assignment of the D segment. The DNA sequence is given as TGTGCCAGCAGTGAACCTTACACCGGGGAGCTGTTTTTT. Translated, this is CASSEPYTGELFF.